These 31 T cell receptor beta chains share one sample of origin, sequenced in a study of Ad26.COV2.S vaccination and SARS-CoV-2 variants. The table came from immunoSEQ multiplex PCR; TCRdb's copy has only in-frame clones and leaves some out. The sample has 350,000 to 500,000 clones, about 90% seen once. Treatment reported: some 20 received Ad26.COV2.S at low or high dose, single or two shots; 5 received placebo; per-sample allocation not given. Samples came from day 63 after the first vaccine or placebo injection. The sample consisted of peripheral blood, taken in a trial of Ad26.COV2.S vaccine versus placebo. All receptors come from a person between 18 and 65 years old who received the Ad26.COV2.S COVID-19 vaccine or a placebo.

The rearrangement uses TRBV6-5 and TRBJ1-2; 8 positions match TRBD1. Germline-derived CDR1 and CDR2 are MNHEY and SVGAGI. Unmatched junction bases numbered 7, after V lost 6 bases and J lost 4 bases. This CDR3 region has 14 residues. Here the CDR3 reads CASSRNQGAYGYTF. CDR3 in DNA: TGTGCCAGCAGCCGGAATCAGGGGGCCTATGGCTACACCTTC.

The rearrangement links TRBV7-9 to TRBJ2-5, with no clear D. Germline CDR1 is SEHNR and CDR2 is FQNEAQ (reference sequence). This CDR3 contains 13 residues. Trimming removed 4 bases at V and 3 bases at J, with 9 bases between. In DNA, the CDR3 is TGTGCCAGCAGCTCCTCCTCTGAAGAGACCCAGTACTTC. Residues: CASSSSSEETQYF.

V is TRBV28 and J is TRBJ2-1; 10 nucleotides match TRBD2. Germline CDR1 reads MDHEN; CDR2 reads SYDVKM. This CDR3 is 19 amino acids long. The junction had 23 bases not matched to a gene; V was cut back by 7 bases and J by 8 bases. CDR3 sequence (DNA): TGTGCCAGCATTACTTCAGTGGGGGGCGGAGCGGGAGGGCGCTATGAGCAGTTCTTC. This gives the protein CASITSVGGGAGGRYEQFF.

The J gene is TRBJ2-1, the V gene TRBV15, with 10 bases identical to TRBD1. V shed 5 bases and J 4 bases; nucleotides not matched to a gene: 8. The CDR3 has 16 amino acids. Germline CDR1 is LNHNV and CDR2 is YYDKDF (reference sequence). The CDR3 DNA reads TGTGCCACCAGCTCCAGACAGGGGGCTTTATACAATGAGCAGTTCTTC. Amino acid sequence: CATSSRQGALYNEQFF. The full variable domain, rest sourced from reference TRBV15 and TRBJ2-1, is DAMVIQNPRYQVTQFGKPVTLSCSQTLNHNVMYWYQQKSSQAPKLLFHYYDKDFNNEADTPDNFQSRRPNTSFCFLDIRSPGLGDTAMYLCATSSRQGALYNEQFFGPGTRLTVL.

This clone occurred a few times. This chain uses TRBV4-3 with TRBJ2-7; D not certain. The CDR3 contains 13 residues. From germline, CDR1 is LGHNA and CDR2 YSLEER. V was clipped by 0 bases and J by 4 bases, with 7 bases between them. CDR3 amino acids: CASSQEAGYEQYF. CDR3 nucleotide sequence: TGCGCCAGCAGCCAAGAAGCCGGGTACGAGCAGTACTTC.

The CDR3 loop reads CASSQGHRQLSNTEAFF. The CDR3 DNA sequence: TGCGCCAGCAGCCAAGGGCACCGCCAATTATCGAACACTGAAGCTTTCTTT. The J gene is TRBJ1-1, the V gene TRBV4-3; D remains ambiguous. The CDR3 consists of 17 residues. Per the germline V gene, CDR1 is LGHNA and CDR2 is YSLEER. V gave up 1 base and J gave up 1 base, with 16 bases separating them.

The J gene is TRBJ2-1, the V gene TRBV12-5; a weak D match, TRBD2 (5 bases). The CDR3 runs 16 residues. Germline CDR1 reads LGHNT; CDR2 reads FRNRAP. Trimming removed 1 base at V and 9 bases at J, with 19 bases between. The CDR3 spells CASGLGLRWEIGEQFF. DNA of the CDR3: TGTGCTAGTGGTTTGGGACTGCGATGGGAGATAGGTGAGCAGTTCTTC.

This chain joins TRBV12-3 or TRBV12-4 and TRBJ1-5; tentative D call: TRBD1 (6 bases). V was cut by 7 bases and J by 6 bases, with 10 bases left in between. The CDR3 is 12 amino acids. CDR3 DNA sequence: TGTGCCAGCACCGGGGGCTCTCAGCCCCAGCATTTT. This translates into CASTGGSQPQHF.

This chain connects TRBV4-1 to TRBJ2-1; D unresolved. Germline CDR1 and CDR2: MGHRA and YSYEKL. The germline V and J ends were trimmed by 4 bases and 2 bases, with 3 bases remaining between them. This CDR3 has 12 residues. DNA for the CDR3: TGCGCCAGCAGCCGGACCTACAATGAGCAGTTCTTC. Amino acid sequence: CASSRTYNEQFF.

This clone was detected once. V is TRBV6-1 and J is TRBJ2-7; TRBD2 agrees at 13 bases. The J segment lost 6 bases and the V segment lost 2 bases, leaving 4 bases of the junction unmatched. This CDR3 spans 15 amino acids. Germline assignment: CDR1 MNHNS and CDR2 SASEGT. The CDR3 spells CASSETSGRASEQYF. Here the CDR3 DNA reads TGTGCCAGCAGTGAAACTAGCGGGAGGGCATCCGAGCAGTACTTC.

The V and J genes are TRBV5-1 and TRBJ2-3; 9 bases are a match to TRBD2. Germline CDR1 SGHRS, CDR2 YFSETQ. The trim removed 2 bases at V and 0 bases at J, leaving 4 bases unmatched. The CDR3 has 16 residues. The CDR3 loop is CASSFGGRASTDTQYF. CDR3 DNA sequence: TGCGCCAGCAGCTTTGGCGGGAGGGCAAGCACAGATACGCAGTATTTT.

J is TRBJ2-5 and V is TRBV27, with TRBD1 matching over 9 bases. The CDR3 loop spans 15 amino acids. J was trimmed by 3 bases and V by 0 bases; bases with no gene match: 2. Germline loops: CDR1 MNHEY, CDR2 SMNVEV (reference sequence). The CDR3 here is CASSLSWTGEETQYF. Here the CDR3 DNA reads TGTGCCAGCAGTTTATCTTGGACAGGGGAAGAGACCCAGTACTTC.

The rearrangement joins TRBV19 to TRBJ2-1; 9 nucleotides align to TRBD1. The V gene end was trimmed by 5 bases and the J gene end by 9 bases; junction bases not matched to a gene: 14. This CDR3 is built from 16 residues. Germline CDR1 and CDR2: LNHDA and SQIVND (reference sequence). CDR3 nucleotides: TGTGCCAGTAGTGGATCTCCGGGACAGGGTAAAAGTGAGCAGTTCTTC. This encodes CASSGSPGQGKSEQFF. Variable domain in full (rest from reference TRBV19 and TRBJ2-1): DGGITQSPKYLFRKEGQNVTLSCEQNLNHDAMYWYRQDPGQGLRLIYYSQIVNDFQKGDIAEGYSVSREKKESFPLTVTSAQKNPTAFYLCASSGSPGQGKSEQFFGPGTRLTVL.

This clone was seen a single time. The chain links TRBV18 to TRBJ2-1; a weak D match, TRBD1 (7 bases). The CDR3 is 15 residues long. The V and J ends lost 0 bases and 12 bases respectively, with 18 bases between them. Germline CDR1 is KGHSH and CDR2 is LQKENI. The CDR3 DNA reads TGTGCCAGCTCACCACCAGGAGGGGGCGCCCCGCCGCAGTTCTTC. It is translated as CASSPPGGGAPPQFF. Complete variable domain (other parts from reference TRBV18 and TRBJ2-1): NAGVMQNPRHLVRRRGQEARLRCSPMKGHSHVYWYRQLPEEGLKFMVYLQKENIIDESGMPKERFSAEFPKEGPSILRIQQVVRGDSAAYFCASSPPGGGAPPQFFGPGTRLTVL.

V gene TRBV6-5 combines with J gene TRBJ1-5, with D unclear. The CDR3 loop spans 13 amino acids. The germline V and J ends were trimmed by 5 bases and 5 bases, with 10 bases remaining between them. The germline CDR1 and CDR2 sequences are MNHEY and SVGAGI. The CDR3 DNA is TGTGCCAGCAGTCTCGGGCCTCATCAGCCCCAGCATTTT. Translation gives CASSLGPHQPQHF.

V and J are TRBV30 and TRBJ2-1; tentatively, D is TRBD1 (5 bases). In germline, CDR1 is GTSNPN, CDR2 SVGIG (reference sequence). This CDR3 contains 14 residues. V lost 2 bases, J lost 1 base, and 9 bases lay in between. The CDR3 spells CAWSPGNSYNEQFF. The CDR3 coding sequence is TGTGCCTGGAGTCCAGGGAATTCCTACAATGAGCAGTTCTTC.

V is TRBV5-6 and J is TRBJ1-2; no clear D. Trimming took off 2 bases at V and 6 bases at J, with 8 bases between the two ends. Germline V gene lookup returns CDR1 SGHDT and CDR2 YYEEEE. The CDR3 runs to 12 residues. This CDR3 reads CASSLIRDGYTF. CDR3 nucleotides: TGTGCCAGCAGCTTAATTCGGGATGGCTACACCTTC.

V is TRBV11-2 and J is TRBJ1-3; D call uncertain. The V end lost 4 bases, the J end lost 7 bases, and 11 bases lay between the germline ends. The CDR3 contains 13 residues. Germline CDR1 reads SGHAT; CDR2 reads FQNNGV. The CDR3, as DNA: TGTGCCAGCAGCTCGCCGGGGAGGAACACCATATATTTT. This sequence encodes CASSSPGRNTIYF.

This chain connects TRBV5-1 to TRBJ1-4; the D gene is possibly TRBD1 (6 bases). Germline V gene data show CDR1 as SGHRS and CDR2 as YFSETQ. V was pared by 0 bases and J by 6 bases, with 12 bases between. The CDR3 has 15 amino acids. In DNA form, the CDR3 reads TGCGCCAGCAGCTTGGGAGGGGGGCGAGATGAAAAACTGTTTTTT. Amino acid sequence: CASSLGGGRDEKLFF.

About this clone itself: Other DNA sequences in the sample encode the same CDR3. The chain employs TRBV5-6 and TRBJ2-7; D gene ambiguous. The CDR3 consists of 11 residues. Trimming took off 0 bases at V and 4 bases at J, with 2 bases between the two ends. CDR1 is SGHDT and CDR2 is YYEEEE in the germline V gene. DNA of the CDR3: TGTGCCAGCAGCTTGGGGTACGAGCAGTACTTC. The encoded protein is CASSLGYEQYF.

The CDR3 nucleotides read TGTGCCAGCAGCCCAACCCGGGAGAGCTCCTACGAGCAGTACTTC. Protein: CASSPTRESSYEQYF. The chain combines TRBV27 with TRBJ2-7, with D possibly TRBD2 on 6 matching bases. Trimming stripped 6 bases from V and 0 bases from J, with 15 bases between. This CDR3 contains 15 residues. Germline V lookup: CDR1 MNHEY, CDR2 SMNVEV (reference sequence).

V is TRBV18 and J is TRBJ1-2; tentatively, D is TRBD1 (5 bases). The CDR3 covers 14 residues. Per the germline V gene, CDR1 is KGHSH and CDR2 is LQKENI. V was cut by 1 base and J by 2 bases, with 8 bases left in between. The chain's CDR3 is CASSPLDTNYGYTF. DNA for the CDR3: TGTGCCAGCTCACCACTGGACACCAACTATGGCTACACCTTC.

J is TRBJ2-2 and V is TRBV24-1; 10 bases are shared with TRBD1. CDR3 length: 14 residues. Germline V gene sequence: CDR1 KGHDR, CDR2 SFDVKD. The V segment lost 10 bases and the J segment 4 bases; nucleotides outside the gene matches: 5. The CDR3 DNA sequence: TGTGCCACGCGACAGGGGGCGGGCACCGGGGAGCTGTTTTTT. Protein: CATRQGAGTGELFF.

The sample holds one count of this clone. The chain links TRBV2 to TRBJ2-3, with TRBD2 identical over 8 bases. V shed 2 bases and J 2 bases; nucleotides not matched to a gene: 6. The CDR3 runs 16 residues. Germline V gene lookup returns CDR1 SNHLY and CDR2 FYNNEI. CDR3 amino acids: CASSEFRGRYTDTQYF. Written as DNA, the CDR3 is TGTGCCAGCAGTGAATTTCGCGGGAGGTACACAGATACGCAGTATTTT.

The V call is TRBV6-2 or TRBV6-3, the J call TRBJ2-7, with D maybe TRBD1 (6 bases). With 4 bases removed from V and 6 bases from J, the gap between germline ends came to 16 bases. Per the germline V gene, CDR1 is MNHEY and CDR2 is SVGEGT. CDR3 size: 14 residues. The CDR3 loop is CASSSDRPLSEQYF. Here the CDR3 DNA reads TGTGCCAGCAGTTCCGACAGGCCCCTATCCGAGCAGTACTTC.

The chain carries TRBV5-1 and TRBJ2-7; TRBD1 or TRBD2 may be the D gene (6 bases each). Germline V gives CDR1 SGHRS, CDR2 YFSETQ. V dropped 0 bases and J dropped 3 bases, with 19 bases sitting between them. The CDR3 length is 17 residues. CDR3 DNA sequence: TGCGCCAGCAGCTTGGAGGGGGGACCGGGGGACCTCTACGAGCAGTACTTC. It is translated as CASSLEGGPGDLYEQYF.

The CDR3 DNA follows: TGCGCCAGCAGTGGGACAGCGGGGAGGACCCAGTACTTC. This codes for CASSGTAGRTQYF. The chain has TRBV10-2 and TRBJ2-5, with D possibly matching TRBD2 (7 bases). The CDR3 runs to 13 residues. Germline-derived CDR1 and CDR2 are WSHSY and SAAADI. Trimming stripped 4 bases from V and 7 bases from J, with 13 bases between.

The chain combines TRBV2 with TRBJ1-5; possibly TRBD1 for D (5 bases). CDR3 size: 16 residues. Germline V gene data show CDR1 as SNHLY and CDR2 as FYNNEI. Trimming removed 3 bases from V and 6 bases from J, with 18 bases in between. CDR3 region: CASSDNRITVSQPQHF. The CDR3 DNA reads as TGTGCCAGCAGTGACAACAGGATCACCGTTAGTCAGCCCCAGCATTTT.

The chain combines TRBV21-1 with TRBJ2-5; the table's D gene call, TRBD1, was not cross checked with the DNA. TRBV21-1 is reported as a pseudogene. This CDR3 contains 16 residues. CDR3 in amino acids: CASSRVGQGVTETQYF. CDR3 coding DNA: TGTGCCAGCAGCCGCGTCGGGCAGGGGGTGACAGAGACCCAGTACTTC.

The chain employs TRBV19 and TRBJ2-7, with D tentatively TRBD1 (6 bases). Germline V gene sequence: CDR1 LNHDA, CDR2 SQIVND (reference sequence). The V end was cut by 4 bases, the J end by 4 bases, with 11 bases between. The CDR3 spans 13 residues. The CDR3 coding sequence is TGTGCCAGTAGTAGGGACACTAAATACGAGCAGTACTTC. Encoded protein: CASSRDTKYEQYF.

The CDR3 DNA sequence: TGTGCCACCAGCAAGGACAATAGCAATCAGCCCCAGCATTTT. It specifies CATSKDNSNQPQHF. The chain has TRBV24-1 and TRBJ1-5, with a tentative D call TRBD1 (5 bases). CDR1 and CDR2 from the germline V gene are KGHDR and SFDVKD. The CDR3 sequence is 14 residues long. The V gene lost 7 bases and the J gene lost 0 bases, with 9 bases spanning the gap.